This T cell receptor beta chain was identified in a study of T cell responses to AZD1222 COVID-19 vaccine. Findings and limits, study-wide: A reported finding is that nearly half of spike-specific TCRs target unmutated variant regions. The study found Spike-specific TCR breadth and depth rose after two AZD1222 doses.

On this clone itself: Its matching antigen is unknown.

The assay was immunoSEQ multiplex PCR, and TCRdb's table has in-frame clones only and misses some. The sample contains approximately 300,000 clones, almost 95% of which appear only once. The CDR3 loop spans 15 amino acids. Germline CDR1 and CDR2: SEHNR and FQNEAQ (reference sequence). Trimming stripped 2 bases from V and 3 bases from J, with 14 bases between. Specimen: peripheral blood, collected 28 days after the second AZD1222 dose. The TCR originated in an adult who received the AZD1222 COVID-19 vaccine. The V call is TRBV7-9, the J call TRBJ2-7; possible D gene TRBD2, 5 bases. The CDR3 DNA reads TGTGCCAGCAGCTTATCCGGAGGCAAATACTACGAGCAGTACTTC. Its protein product is CASSLSGGKYYEQYF.